Listed here are 11 T cell receptor beta chains from one sample, sequenced in a study of shared clonotypes between healthy human individuals. Sequenced by immunoSEQ multiplex PCR; TCRdb stores in-frame clones only, minus some. Among roughly 570,000 clones listed, 98% were seen once. Selected positively for CCR7 and CD45RO-negative, naive CD8 cells excluded terminally differentiated effector memory CD45RA+ cells. Sequenced material: naive CD8+ T cells sorted from blood. The receptor set was obtained from a man aged 30-40 years in good health.

The chain links TRBV7-9 to TRBJ2-1; 14 nucleotides agree with TRBD2. The V and J ends lost 5 bases and 8 bases, in that order; junction bases with no gene match: 8. Germline CDR1 and CDR2: SEHNR and FQNEAQ (reference sequence). There are 16 residues in the CDR3. CDR3 nucleotide sequence: TGTGCCAGCAGCATGGGACTAGCGGGAGTTAACCATGAGCAGTTCTTC. The encoded protein is CASSMGLAGVNHEQFF.

About this clone: The germline gene is not matched at one end of the junction; a read error may be the cause. V and J are TRBV6-1 and TRBJ2-1; 11 positions match TRBD2. CDR3 length equals 17 residues. CDR1 is MNHNS and CDR2 is SASEGT in the germline V gene. CDR3 sequence: CASREGSGGVAWNEQFF. In DNA, the CDR3 is TGTGCCAGCAGAGAAGGTAGCGGGGGGGTCGCGTGGAATGAGCAGTTCTTC.

The V gene is TRBV13, the J gene TRBJ2-7; D is unresolved. Germline-derived CDR1 and CDR2 are PRHDT and FYEKMQ (reference sequence). Trimming left V 5 bases short and J 7 bases short, with 18 bases between. CDR3 length: 14 residues. The CDR3 reads CASSPPLTSGEQYF. CDR3 in DNA: TGTGCCAGCAGCCCCCCTTTGACCTCCGGGGAGCAGTACTTC.

The V and J genes are TRBV27 and TRBJ1-5, with D unclear. Trimming stripped 6 bases from V and 7 bases from J, with 13 bases between. From germline, CDR1 is MNHEY and CDR2 SMNVEV (reference sequence). The CDR3 totals 13 residues. The CDR3 nucleotides read TGTGCCAGCAGCCCCGGAGAAGTGCAGCCCCAGCATTTT. Its protein product is CASSPGEVQPQHF.

V and J are TRBV5-4 and TRBJ1-2; unclear D gene. CDR1 SGHNT and CDR2 YYREEE come from the germline V gene (reference sequence). The CDR3 is made up of 10 amino acids. Trimming removed 10 bases at V and 6 bases at J, with 10 bases between. CDR3 in DNA: TGTGCCGTAAAAGGAGATGGCTACACCTTC. Its translation is CAVKGDGYTF.

About this clone: Mismatch with germline at one junction end may stem from a read error. The V and J genes are TRBV9 and TRBJ2-1, with TRBD2 as a possible D gene (5 bases). The CDR3 extends over 15 amino acids. From germline, CDR1 is SGDLS and CDR2 YYNGEE. The CDR3 protein is CASSVGTGSSNEQFF. The CDR3 region has the DNA TGTGCCAGCAGCGTAGGAACGGGGTCCTCCAATGAGCAGTTCTTC.

This sequence joins TRBV7-8 and TRBJ2-5; 12 nucleotides align to TRBD2. V lost 2 bases to trimming and J lost 3 bases; unmatched junction nucleotides: 7. CDR3 length: 17 amino acids. Germline V gene sequence: CDR1 SGHVS, CDR2 FQNEAQ. The CDR3 loop is CASSLPLAGGNEETQYF. CDR3 nucleotides: TGTGCCAGCAGCTTACCCCTAGCGGGAGGGAACGAAGAGACCCAGTACTTC.

This sequence joins TRBV7-2 and TRBJ2-7, with 10 bases fitting TRBD2. Germline V gene sequence: CDR1 SGHTA, CDR2 FQGNSA. Trimming cost V 1 base and J 3 bases; bases outside gene matches: 3. The CDR3 is 15 residues long. The CDR3 reads CASSLDSSGSYEQYF. The CDR3 nucleotides read TGTGCCAGCAGCTTAGATTCTAGCGGGAGCTACGAGCAGTACTTC. The full variable domain, completed using reference TRBV7-2 and TRBJ2-7, is GAGVSQSPSNKVTEKGKDVELRCDPISGHTALYWYRQSLGQGLEFLIYFQGNSAPDKSGLPSDRFSAERTGGSVSTLTIQRTQQEDSAVYLCASSLDSSGSYEQYFGPGTRLTVT.

The chain links TRBV14 to TRBJ2-1; 16 bases are a match to TRBD2. CDR1 is SGHDN and CDR2 is FVKESK in the germline V gene. This CDR3 comprises 21 residues. V shed 0 bases, J shed 7 bases, and the junction held 15 bases outside the gene matches. The CDR3: CASSQDWAGTSGRARRNEQFF. For the CDR3, the DNA is TGTGCCAGCAGCCAAGATTGGGCCGGGACTAGCGGGAGGGCCAGGAGGAATGAGCAGTTCTTC.

The chain couples TRBV30 to TRBJ2-7, with a tentative D call TRBD1 (6 bases). This CDR3 comprises 12 residues. In germline, CDR1 is GTSNPN, CDR2 SVGIG (reference sequence). The germline V and J ends were trimmed by 2 bases and 3 bases, with 8 bases remaining between them. The CDR3 DNA reads as TGTGCCTGGAGTCCGGACAGCTACGAGCAGTACTTC. Protein product: CAWSPDSYEQYF.

The chain has TRBV16 and TRBJ2-7, with D tentatively TRBD2 (5 bases). Germline loops: CDR1 KGHSY, CDR2 FQNENV. V was cut by 4 bases and J by 9 bases, with 10 bases left in between. The CDR3 contains 11 residues. Written as DNA, the CDR3 is TGTGCCAGCAGCCCGGGGTTAGGGCAGTACTTC. Its translation: CASSPGLGQYF.